These 27 T cell receptor beta chains were all obtained from the same sample, sequenced in a study of CD8 T cells in Susac syndrome. Reverse transcription of 0.5 to 1 ug RNA was performed with random hexamers. TCRdb processed the immunoSEQ multiplex PCR reads anew with MiXCR; each CDR3 protein has one entry. Of about 110,000 distinct CDR3 sequences listed, approximately 94% are singletons. The sample was CD8+ T cells from PBMCs. These receptors were taken from a human donor with Susac syndrome.

The J gene is TRBJ2-3, the V gene TRBV18; D is possibly TRBD1 (6 bases). Trimming shortened V by 5 bases and J by 1 base, and 10 bases separated the two germline ends. From germline, CDR1 is KGHSH and CDR2 LQKENI. The CDR3 loop spans 14 amino acids. The DNA of the CDR3 is TGTGCCAGCTCAGTGGGGGCCGGCACAGATACGCAGTATTTT. Its protein is CASSVGAGTDTQYF.

This clonotype was counted once. The chain recombines TRBV13 with TRBJ2-7; 8 bases fit TRBD1. Trimming cost V 5 bases and J 3 bases; bases outside gene matches: 9. Germline lookup yields CDR1 PRHDT and CDR2 FYEKMQ (reference sequence). CDR3 length equals 15 residues. The CDR3 sequence: CASSHRGAPLYEQYF. CDR3 sequence (DNA): TGTGCCAGCAGCCACAGGGGGGCCCCTCTCTACGAGCAGTACTTC.

CDR3 residues: CASSPSRVHQPQHF. DNA for the CDR3: TGTGCCAGCAGCCCTTCTCGGGTACATCAGCCCCAGCATTTT. The chain couples TRBV27 to TRBJ1-5; unclear D gene. V lost 6 bases to trimming and J lost 5 bases, with 14 bases between them. Germline lookup yields CDR1 MNHEY and CDR2 SMNVEV (reference sequence). This CDR3 is built from 14 residues.

CDR3 sequence: CASSQEQSPYTEAFF. The CDR3 DNA reads TGTGCCAGCAGCCAAGAGCAGAGTCCGTACACTGAAGCTTTCTTT. The chain recombines TRBV14 with TRBJ1-1; D unresolved. V was shortened by 0 bases and J by 3 bases, with 11 bases between the two germline ends. From germline, CDR1 is SGHDN and CDR2 FVKESK. The length of the CDR3 is 15 residues.

The chain uses TRBV6-2 or TRBV6-3 and TRBJ1-5, with D unclear. V was cut by 8 bases and J by 0 bases, with 8 bases left in between. There are 13 residues in the CDR3. CDR1 and CDR2 (germline): MNHEY, SVGEGT. In DNA form, the CDR3 reads TGTGCCAGCCGGACCGATAGCAATCAGCCCCAGCATTTT. Its translation: CASRTDSNQPQHF.

This clonotype was picked up one time. The V gene is TRBV13, the J gene TRBJ2-5; 9 nucleotides line up with TRBD2. Trimming took 5 bases from V and 4 from J; bases not matched to a gene: 8. Germline CDR1 reads PRHDT; CDR2 reads FYEKMQ (reference sequence). The CDR3 is 15 amino acids. The CDR3 bases are TGTGCCAGCAGCCCCAAGCGGGGGGACGCAGAGACCCAGTACTTC. This gives the protein CASSPKRGDAETQYF.

The CDR3 nucleotides read TGTGCCAGCGGGAGGAGGACTGAAGCTTTCTTT. Its translation is CASGRRTEAFF. The chain employs TRBV6-2 or TRBV6-3 and TRBJ1-1, with unresolved D. The CDR3 sequence is 11 residues long. Germline loops: CDR1 MNHEY, CDR2 SVGEGT. V was shortened by 8 bases and J by 5 bases, with 9 bases between the two germline ends.

The CDR3 DNA reads TGTGCCAGCAGTGGGGGGGCCTACTATGGCTACACCTTC. This translates into CASSGGAYYGYTF. The chain recombines TRBV25-1 with TRBJ1-2, with a weak D call TRBD1 (6 bases). The CDR3 consists of 13 residues. Trimming left V 4 bases short and J 3 bases short, with 9 bases between. Germline V gene data show CDR1 as MGHDK and CDR2 as SYGVNS.

The chain has TRBV12-3 or TRBV12-4 and TRBJ2-2; D unclear. This CDR3 comprises 14 residues. V lost 7 bases and J lost 7, with 16 bases in between. The CDR3 DNA reads TGTGCCAGCATCCCGGGTTCTTCTCTCGGGGAGCTGTTTTTT. Translating it yields CASIPGSSLGELFF.

The CDR3 DNA reads TGTGCCAGCAGTCCTTCCAGGAGGGGAAATGGCTACACCTTC. This sequence encodes CASSPSRRGNGYTF. The rearrangement joins TRBV27 to TRBJ1-2, with D possibly matching TRBD1 (5 bases). V was pared by 5 bases and J by 6 bases, with 16 bases between. The CDR3 runs to 14 residues. CDR1 and CDR2 (germline): MNHEY, SMNVEV (reference sequence).

The V and J genes are TRBV14 and TRBJ2-1, with a weak D call TRBD2 (5 bases). Germline CDR1 is SGHDN and CDR2 is FVKESK. Trimming pared 6 bases from V and 7 bases from J, leaving 13 bases between. This CDR3 is built from 13 residues. The CDR3, as DNA: TGTGCCAGCAGTACGGGGAGAAGGAATGAGCAGTTCTTC. Protein: CASSTGRRNEQFF.

This clonotype was recorded once. The chain carries TRBV20-1 and TRBJ1-2; D may be TRBD1 (5 bases). The V end lost 0 bases, the J end lost 2 bases, and 13 bases lay between the germline ends. Germline V gene data show CDR1 as DFQATT and CDR2 as SNEGSKA (reference sequence). The CDR3 spans 15 residues. The CDR3 loop reads CSARDTDSSNYGYTF. The CDR3 nucleotides are TGCAGTGCTAGAGATACTGACAGTTCGAACTATGGCTACACCTTC.

This chain joins TRBV29-1 and TRBJ1-2; no definite D call. Trimming removed 3 bases from V and 3 bases from J, with 5 bases in between. This CDR3 has 11 amino acids. Germline V gene lookup returns CDR1 SQVTM and CDR2 ANQGSEA. This CDR3 reads CSVEGDYGYTF. CDR3 DNA sequence: TGCAGCGTTGAGGGAGACTATGGCTACACCTTC. Looking up the rest from reference TRBV29-1 and TRBJ1-2 gives the full variable domain: SAVISQKPSRDICQRGTSLTIQCQVDSQVTMMFWYRQQPGQSLTLIATANQGSEATYESGFVIDKFPISRPNLTFSTLTVSNMSPEDSSIYLCSVEGDYGYTFGSGTRLTVV.

The V and J genes are TRBV7-9 and TRBJ2-5, with D perhaps TRBD2 (6 bases). This CDR3 spans 13 amino acids. V lost 5 bases to trimming and J lost 1 base, with 8 bases between them. Germline values: CDR1 SEHNR, CDR2 FQNEAQ (reference sequence). In nucleotides, the CDR3 is TGTGCCAGCAGCGGCGGGGCCCAAGAGACCCAGTACTTC. Translated, it gives CASSGGAQETQYF.

The chain links TRBV20-1 to TRBJ2-2; no firm D call. The V gene lost 0 bases and the J gene lost 4 bases, with 18 bases spanning the gap. The CDR3 runs 17 residues. Germline CDR1 and CDR2: DFQATT and SNEGSKA (reference sequence). CDR3 protein: CSARDLDGPDGTGELFF. DNA for the CDR3: TGCAGTGCTAGAGATCTGGATGGGCCGGATGGCACCGGGGAGCTGTTTTTT.

This chain uses TRBV6-1 with TRBJ1-2; 9 nucleotides align to TRBD1. The CDR3 has 15 amino acids. From germline, CDR1 is MNHNS and CDR2 SASEGT. The ends lost 7 bases at V and 5 bases at J; junction bases unmatched: 11. The CDR3, as DNA: TGTGCCAGCACCTCGGTTGGGACAGGGAAATATGGCTACACCTTC. Translation: CASTSVGTGKYGYTF.

The CDR3 loop reads CASSAPERAEQFF. In DNA, the CDR3 is TGTGCCAGCAGCGCCCCGGAAAGGGCTGAGCAGTTCTTC. The rearrangement links TRBV9 to TRBJ2-1; the D is unclear. The germline gives CDR1 SGDLS, CDR2 YYNGEE. The V end was cut by 3 bases, the J end by 9 bases, with 13 bases between. This CDR3 is built from 13 residues.

The V gene is TRBV24-1, the J gene TRBJ2-2; D not resolved. With 5 bases removed from V and 4 bases from J, the gap between germline ends came to 7 bases. The germline V gene encodes CDR1 KGHDR and CDR2 SFDVKD. This CDR3 is built from 13 residues. The CDR3 bases are TGTGCCACCAGTGTCCCCGGCACCGGGGAGCTGTTTTTT. Protein: CATSVPGTGELFF.

The sample holds a few counts of this clonotype. The chain couples TRBV7-9 to TRBJ2-7; tentative D call: TRBD2 (7 bases). This CDR3 is 13 amino acids long. In germline, CDR1 is SEHNR, CDR2 FQNEAQ (reference sequence). Trimming cost V 5 bases and J 5 bases, with 13 bases left between them. CDR3: CASSLGGGDEQYF. CDR3 in DNA: TGTGCCAGCAGCCTAGGGGGGGGCGACGAGCAGTACTTC.

This sequence joins TRBV12-5 and TRBJ2-3, with D possibly TRBD2 on 6 matching bases. The ends were cut back, 7 bases at V and 2 bases at J, with 13 bases in the middle. The germline V gene encodes CDR1 LGHNT and CDR2 FRNRAP. The CDR3 spans 14 residues. The CDR3 DNA reads TGTGCTAGTGCCCAGAGGGACTTCACAGATACGCAGTATTTT. It yields the protein CASAQRDFTDTQYF.

This clonotype came up a few times. The DNA of the CDR3 is TGTGCCAGCAGTTTGTTCATGCGGGAACCCCAGCATTTT. Translated, it gives CASSLFMREPQHF. The chain uses TRBV6-1 and TRBJ1-5; D remains unclear. The CDR3 totals 13 residues. The V and J ends lost 5 bases and 10 bases respectively, with 15 bases between them. Germline CDR1 MNHNS, CDR2 SASEGT.

The chain employs TRBV13 and TRBJ2-7; 7 nucleotides align to TRBD2. Germline trimming cut 5 bases from V and 7 bases from J; bases unmatched to any gene: 11. The CDR3 runs 14 residues. The germline V gene encodes CDR1 PRHDT and CDR2 FYEKMQ (reference sequence). The chain's CDR3 is CASSPRRLGGEQYF. CDR3 in DNA: TGTGCCAGCAGCCCTAGACGCCTCGGGGGGGAGCAGTACTTC.

The V and J genes are TRBV6-6 and TRBJ2-4, with D possibly TRBD1 on 6 matching bases. V dropped 5 bases and J dropped 2 bases, with 10 bases sitting between them. Germline values: CDR1 MNHNY, CDR2 SVGAGI (reference sequence). The CDR3 runs to 14 residues. CDR3 sequence: CASSTDRPKNIQYF. The CDR3 bases are TGTGCCAGCAGTACCGACAGGCCCAAAAACATTCAGTACTTC.

The chain employs TRBV27 and TRBJ2-2; D may be TRBD1 (6 bases). Looked up from germline, CDR1 is MNHEY and CDR2 is SMNVEV (reference sequence). The CDR3 extends over 15 amino acids. Trimming cost V 0 bases and J 3 bases, with 8 bases left between them. CDR3 DNA: TGTGCCAGCAGTTTATCGGGGGCGCACACCGGGGAGCTGTTTTTT. Its protein is CASSLSGAHTGELFF.

The chain carries TRBV2 and TRBJ2-5; D is possibly TRBD2 (5 bases). The germline V gene encodes CDR1 SNHLY and CDR2 FYNNEI. CDR3 size: 14 residues. The V end lost 2 bases, the J end lost 5 bases, and 12 bases lay between the germline ends. Here the CDR3 reads CASSERGSQETQYF. In nucleotides, the CDR3 is TGTGCCAGCAGTGAACGGGGTAGCCAGGAGACCCAGTACTTC.

The rearrangement joins TRBV9 to TRBJ2-5; 10 positions agree with TRBD2. CDR1 and CDR2 (germline): SGDLS, YYNGEE. The V segment lost 3 bases and the J segment 4 bases; nucleotides outside the gene matches: 12. The CDR3 runs to 17 residues. As DNA, the CDR3 is TGTGCCAGCAGCGCAAGTGAAGCGGGGGGGCCTCGAGAGACCCAGTACTTC. This sequence encodes CASSASEAGGPRETQYF.

Written as DNA, the CDR3 is TGTGCCAGCAGCCCCCAAGTCACCGGGGAGCTGTTTTTT. The encoded protein is CASSPQVTGELFF. The chain uses TRBV7-2 and TRBJ2-2; D gene ambiguous. Trimming shortened V by 5 bases and J by 4 bases, and 8 bases separated the two germline ends. Germline V lookup: CDR1 SGHTA, CDR2 FQGNSA. The CDR3 totals 13 residues.